These T cell receptor beta chains were read from a single sample in a study of blood T cells in healthy people across ages. TCRdb independently ran MiXCR on the 5' RACE reads; one entry per CDR3 protein. The sample yields 780,000 or so distinct CDR3 sequences, around a quarter seen once. These sequences were also reported in another study, on T cells of mothers and their children.

The material sequenced was blood. These receptor sequences come from a boy aged 10-17 years in good health. CDR3s include the opening cysteine and the closing phenylalanine or tryptophan. The order of the fields is V gene, D gene, clone size, J gene, CDR3 DNA, CDR3 protein. D genes are given only for firm matches. The size field is filled for only some rows; it gives once, few, many or a size class.

>TRBV7-9|TRBD1|.|TRBJ2-1
TGTGCCAGCAGCTTAGTGCAGGGGGCCTACAATGAGCAGTTCTTC
CASSLVQGAYNEQFF
>TRBV9|.|.|TRBJ1-2
TGTGCCAGCAGCGCCTCGGACGGCAAGGTCTGCACCTTC
CASSASDGKVCTF
>TRBV20-1|TRBD1|.|TRBJ1-5
TGCAGTGCTCCGGAGCGACAGGGTTCGGGCAATCAGCCCCAGCATTTT
CSAPERQGSGNQPQHF
>TRBV4-3|.|.|TRBJ2-5
TGCGCCAGCAGCCGCACAAGGAAAGAGACCCAGTACTTC
CASSRTRKETQYF
>TRBV5-1|.|few|TRBJ2-1
TGCGCCAGCAGCTCCCACAGAAACAATGAGCAGTTCTTC
CASSSHRNNEQFF
>TRBV12-3/TRBV12-4|.|.|TRBJ1-4
TGTGCCAGCAGTTTATGGGGAACTAATGAAAAACTGTTTTTT
CASSLWGTNEKLFF
>TRBV27|.|few|TRBJ2-7
TGTGCCAGCAGTTTGTGGGACACTTCTCACGAGCAGTACTTC
CASSLWDTSHEQYF
>TRBV28|TRBD2|.|TRBJ2-7
TGTGCCAGCAGACGCCTAGCGGGGGGTTCCTACGAGCAGTACTTC
CASRRLAGGSYEQYF
>TRBV6-5|TRBD1|.|TRBJ1-4
TGTGCCAGCAGTTACGGGGCAGGGGGAGCAACTAATGAAAAACTGTTTTTT
CASSYGAGGATNEKLFF
>TRBV20-1|TRBD2|.|TRBJ2-7
TGCAGTGCTATAGCGGGGGGGCAAATATATGAGCAGTACTTC
CSAIAGGQIYEQYF
>TRBV6-6|TRBD2|.|TRBJ2-1
TGTGCCACCGGACTAGCGGGAACATCCTACAATGAGCAGTTCTTC
CATGLAGTSYNEQFF
>TRBV20-1|.|.|TRBJ2-7
TGCAGTGCTAGAGATCGGGAAGGGAGCACCTACGAGCAGTACTTC
CSARDREGSTYEQYF
>TRBV10-3|.|.|TRBJ2-3
TGTGCCATCAGATACTCAGACACAGATACGCAGTATTTT
CAIRYSDTDTQYF
>TRBV25-1|.|few|TRBJ2-1
TGTGCCAGCATTAGGGGGGCTGAGAATGAGCAGTTCTTC
CASIRGAENEQFF
>TRBV4-3|.|few|TRBJ2-5
TGCGCCAGCAGCCAGTTTTTAGGGGAGACCCAGTACTTC
CASSQFLGETQYF
>TRBV30|.|.|TRBJ1-2
TGTGCCTGGAGTGTACTTCGAACAGGAAACTATGGCTACACCTTC
CAWSVLRTGNYGYTF
>TRBV7-9|.|.|TRBJ1-1
TGTGCCAGCGGGGGGCCCACTGAAGCTTTCTTT
CASGGPTEAFF
>TRBV12-3/TRBV12-4|.|.|TRBJ2-7
TGTGCCAGCACAAGGGGGTCTTACTACGAGCAGTACTTC
CASTRGSYYEQYF
>TRBV7-6|TRBD1|many|TRBJ2-5
TGTGCCAGCAGCGGACGGACAGGGGGCATTGAGACCCAGTACTTC
CASSGRTGGIETQYF
>TRBV15|.|.|TRBJ2-5
TGTGCCACCAGAGGACCCCCAGAGGAGACCCAGTACTTC
CATRGPPEETQYF
>TRBV29-1|TRBD1|.|TRBJ2-1
TGCAGCGTCGAAGACAGGGTAGACTACAATGAGCAGTTCTTC
CSVEDRVDYNEQFF
>TRBV10-3|TRBD1|.|TRBJ2-3
TGTGCCATCAGTGACCCAGGGACAGCCTATACGCAGTATTTT
CAISDPGTAYTQYF
>TRBV2|.|.|TRBJ2-2
TGTGCCAGCAATTTGTGGAACCCCAGCATAACCGGGGAGCTGTTTTTT
CASNLWNPSITGELFF
>TRBV11-3|.|.|TRBJ1-1
TGTGCCAGCAGCTTGGTACAGGACACTGAAGCTTTCTTT
CASSLVQDTEAFF
>TRBV4-3|.|many|TRBJ2-2
TGCGCCAGCAGCCAAGTTCTCCCGATGGGGGAGCTGTTTTTT
CASSQVLPMGELFF
>TRBV15|.|.|TRBJ2-6
TGTGCCACCAGCAGAGTCATGGCAGGTGAATATAGATCTGGGGCCAACGTCCTGACTTTC
CATSRVMAGEYRSGANVLTF
>TRBV12-3/TRBV12-4|.|few|TRBJ1-6
TGTGCCAGCAGTTTAATTGGTAATTCACCCCTCCACTTT
CASSLIGNSPLHF
>TRBV7-2|.|.|TRBJ2-4
TGTGCCAGCAGCTTAGGTCCGCCGGGGGAAGACATTCAGTACTTC
CASSLGPPGEDIQYF
>TRBV29-1|TRBD2|.|TRBJ2-7
TGCAGCGTTGAAGTTCAGACTAGCCGCTCCTACGAGCAGTACTTC
CSVEVQTSRSYEQYF
>TRBV7-2|.|few|TRBJ2-3
TGTGCCAGCAGCTTACTACGGGGGACCACAGATACGCAGTATTTT
CASSLLRGTTDTQYF
>TRBV14|TRBD2|.|TRBJ2-5
TGTGCCAGCAGCCAAGTAAAACTAGCGGGGGAGCAAGAGACCCAGTACTTC
CASSQVKLAGEQETQYF
>TRBV7-2|.|few|TRBJ1-4
TGTGCCAGCAGCTCCCAGAAAACTAATGAAAAACTGTTCTTT
CASSSQKTNEKLFF
>TRBV20-1|.|.|TRBJ2-5
TGCAGTGCTTTGGGGGCCCGTCTGGAGACCCAGTACTTC
CSALGARLETQYF
>TRBV9|.|.|TRBJ1-5
TGTGCCAGCAGCGTAGAAGGTAACGCGGGGCAGCCCCAGCATTTT
CASSVEGNAGQPQHF
>TRBV12-3/TRBV12-4|TRBD2|.|TRBJ2-1
TGTGCCAGCCGCACAGCGGGAGTGAATGAGCAGTTCTTC
CASRTAGVNEQFF
>TRBV29-1|TRBD1|.|TRBJ2-1
TGCAGCGTTGAAAACAGGGGCGAATACAATGAGCAGTTCTTC
CSVENRGEYNEQFF
>TRBV18|TRBD1|.|TRBJ1-1
TGTGCCAGCTCACCATCGATGTGGGATTTCACAGGGGTACCTTTCTTT
CASSPSMWDFTGVPFF
>TRBV28|TRBD1|.|TRBJ1-1
TGTGCCAGCAGTTCCGGGACAGGGGTCACGAACACTGAAGCTTTCTTT
CASSSGTGVTNTEAFF
>TRBV24-1|.|.|TRBJ1-5
TGTGCCACCAGTGATTTGACAGGGAATCAGCCCCAGCATTTT
CATSDLTGNQPQHF
>TRBV5-5|TRBD1|few|TRBJ2-1
TGTGCCAGCAGCTCCATGGGGACAGGGCTGAATGAGCAGTTCTTC
CASSSMGTGLNEQFF
>TRBV24-1|TRBD2|few|TRBJ2-1
TGTGCCACCAGTGCCGACAGAAGCGGGGCGATAAGGTTCTTC
CATSADRSGAIRFF